The rows below give T cell receptor beta chains drawn from one sample of a study of T cell repertoires in cytomegalovirus infection. MiXCR, applied by TCRdb to the reads, yields one record per CDR3 protein. Here the sample spans hundreds of thousands of distinct CDR3 sequences, less than 40% being singletons. What these receptors recognize is not known. The sample consisted of cultured CD8+ T cells from PBMCs, taken from culture after CMV antigen stimulation. These receptors all come from a human donor in good health (CMV status not recorded). Some clones in this sample may be carry-over from other donors' samples. The CDR3 runs from the conserved cysteine through the conserved F or W. A D gene is named only where the DNA matches it firmly. Only some rows state a clone size, as once, few, many or a class for expanded clones.

v_call	clone_size	j_call	d_call	cdr3_nt	cdr3_aa
TRBV29-1	-	TRBJ2-5	-	TGCAGCGCCCGGGACGGGAGCCTGGTGGGCCAGTACTTC	CSARDGSLVGQYF
TRBV19	-	TRBJ2-7	-	TGTGCCAGTAGCACCGGGAGAGGTGGCGAGCAGTACTTC	CASSTGRGGEQYF
TRBV19	-	TRBJ2-3	-	TGTGCCAGTAGTATGACCTGGACAGCTCTCACAGATACGCAGTATTTT	CASSMTWTALTDTQYF
TRBV7-6	few	TRBJ1-1	-	TGTGCCAGCAGCTTAGCGCGGGAGGGAGGCACTGAAGCTTTCTTT	CASSLAREGGTEAFF
TRBV27	few	TRBJ2-2	-	TGTGCCAGCAGCTCAGGGAACGGGGAAGGGGAGCTGTTTTTT	CASSSGNGEGELFF
TRBV19	-	TRBJ2-3	-	TGTGCCAGTAGTATTTACACAGATACGCAGTATTTT	CASSIYTDTQYF
TRBV24-1	-	TRBJ2-3	-	TGTGCCACCAGTGATTTGAAGGGTCCTAGCACAGATACGCAGTATTTT	CATSDLKGPSTDTQYF
TRBV5-8	-	TRBJ1-6	-	TGTGCCAGCAGCTTCTCGGAGCGGAGCTCCTATAATTCACCCCTCCACTTT	CASSFSERSSYNSPLHF
TRBV4-3	many	TRBJ1-2	-	TGCGCCAGCAGCGCACCCTACACCCAGGGCTACACCTTC	CASSAPYTQGYTF
TRBV7-2	many	TRBJ1-1	-	TGTGCCAGCACCGGACAACAGGGGAACACTGAAGCTTTCTTT	CASTGQQGNTEAFF
TRBV29-1	-	TRBJ1-2	-	TGCAGCGCCTCAGGGGAGGACGGATACTATGACTACACCTTC	CSASGEDGYYDYTF
TRBV6-6	few	TRBJ2-3	TRBD1	TGTGCCAGCAGTTCGGAAAGACAGGGCTCCGGAGATACGCAGTATTTT	CASSSERQGSGDTQYF
TRBV6-2/TRBV6-3	many	TRBJ1-1	-	TGTGCCAGCAGTAGATTAAGTTCAGGGGTCGGAGACGGTCCAAACACTGAAGCTTTCTTT	CASSRLSSGVGDGPNTEAFF
TRBV6-5	-	TRBJ2-7	TRBD1	TGTGCCATCAGTATAAACGCGAGGGACAGGGGATCCTACGAGCAGTACTTC	CAISINARDRGSYEQYF
TRBV6-6	-	TRBJ2-1	TRBD2	TGTGCCAGCAGTTACTCTAGCGGGGGGGGGGATGAGCAGTTCTTC	CASSYSSGGGDEQFF
TRBV10-3	few	TRBJ1-1	-	TGTGCCATCACCCGGGGCGCTGAAGCTTTCTTT	CAITRGAEAFF
TRBV7-9	few	TRBJ1-3	-	TGTGCCAGCAGCTTAAAAGGAAACACCATATATTTT	CASSLKGNTIYF
TRBV4-2	-	TRBJ1-5	-	TGTGCCAGCAGCCGCAACAATCAGCCCCAGCATTTT	CASSRNNQPQHF
TRBV7-9	few	TRBJ1-2	TRBD1	TGTGCCAGCAGCTTCTTACAGGGGGCAGATGGCTACACCTTC	CASSFLQGADGYTF
TRBV5-6	-	TRBJ1-2	TRBD1	TGTGCCAGCAGCCCCCCGGACAGGGTGTTCTATGGCTACACCTTC	CASSPPDRVFYGYTF
TRBV7-9	-	TRBJ1-6	-	TGTGCCAGCAGCCTAGGGACACGCCACAATTTTAATTCACCCCTCCACTTT	CASSLGTRHNFNSPLHF
TRBV29-1	-	TRBJ2-3	-	TGCAGCGTTGCCCTAACAGGGTTGGGGGTCACAGATACGCAGTATTTT	CSVALTGLGVTDTQYF
TRBV28	-	TRBJ1-5	-	TGTGCCAGCAGTTCGCACAGGGTCGGTCAGCCCCAGCATTTT	CASSSHRVGQPQHF
TRBV7-9	many	TRBJ2-3	TRBD2	TGTGCCAGCAGAACCCTAGCGGGGGACACAGATACGCAGTATTTT	CASRTLAGDTDTQYF
TRBV4-1	-	TRBJ2-3	-	TGCGCCAGCAGCCAAGCCCCCAACTCAGATACGCAGTATTTT	CASSQAPNSDTQYF
TRBV7-2	-	TRBJ1-2	TRBD1	TGTGCCAGCACCCCAGGGGGCGCCTTCGTCTCCCTCTTGGGGGGCTACACCTTC	CASTPGGAFVSLLGGYTF
TRBV25-1	-	TRBJ2-6	-	TGTGCCAGCAGTGAATTTTCGGGAGCTGGGGCCAACGTCCTGACTTTC	CASSEFSGAGANVLTF
TRBV19	-	TRBJ1-5	-	TGTGCCAGTAGTATAGACCCCGAGGCAGGGGCATATAGCAATCAGCCCCAGCATTTT	CASSIDPEAGAYSNQPQHF
TRBV7-3	many	TRBJ2-5	TRBD2	TGTGCCAGCAGCTTATTAGGGACTAGTGGAGAGACCCAGTACTTC	CASSLLGTSGETQYF
TRBV7-2	many	TRBJ1-1	-	TGTGCCAGCAGCTTGCGCGGACAATGGGCCACTGAAGCTTTCTTT	CASSLRGQWATEAFF
TRBV5-4	few	TRBJ2-3	TRBD2	TGTGCCAGCAGCTTGGCCGGCAGCGGGGGTTACACAGATACGCAGTATTTT	CASSLAGSGGYTDTQYF
TRBV20-1	-	TRBJ1-2	TRBD1	TGCAGTGCATTTACAGGGGGCGCGGATGGCTACACCTTC	CSAFTGGADGYTF
TRBV28	few	TRBJ2-1	TRBD2	TGTGCCAGCAGTTCCGGACTAGCGGGGGGGCCCAGTGAGCAGTTCTTC	CASSSGLAGGPSEQFF
TRBV6-5	many	TRBJ1-5	-	TGTGCCAGCAGTTACTCAGGCGGCGGCCAGCCCCAGCATTTT	CASSYSGGGQPQHF
TRBV12-3/TRBV12-4	few	TRBJ2-2	TRBD1	TGTGCCAGCAGTGCTCGGACAGGGGGCATCGGGGAGCTGTTTTTT	CASSARTGGIGELFF
TRBV12-5	few	TRBJ2-7	-	TGTGCTAGTGGTTTGGCTGCGGACGAGCAGTACTTC	CASGLAADEQYF
TRBV6-2/TRBV6-3	few	TRBJ1-4	-	TGTGCCAGCAGTTCAGACACCGGCTTGGCTAATGAAAAACTGTTTTTT	CASSSDTGLANEKLFF
TRBV27	few	TRBJ1-6	-	TGTGCCAGCAGTTTATCTAATGGATCACCCCTCCACTTT	CASSLSNGSPLHF
TRBV6-5	-	TRBJ1-1	-	TGTGCCAGCAGTTACTTTCCGGGACACCTTGAAGCTTTCTTT	CASSYFPGHLEAFF
TRBV29-1	-	TRBJ2-3	-	TGCAGCGTTGAATTGAGAGATACGCAGTATTTT	CSVELRDTQYF
TRBV4-3	few	TRBJ1-6	-	TGCGCCAGCAGCCAAGATAGAGGGGACAATTCACCCCTCCACTTT	CASSQDRGDNSPLHF
TRBV6-1	-	TRBJ2-3	-	TGTGCCAGCAGGGGCCGGACTTCTGGCACAGATACGCAGTATTTT	CASRGRTSGTDTQYF
TRBV6-2/TRBV6-3	few	TRBJ2-5	-	TGTGCCAGCAGACCCGGGACTTCACTATGGACCCAGTACTTC	CASRPGTSLWTQYF
TRBV7-8	-	TRBJ1-1	TRBD1	TGTGCCAGCAGGGGGGACAGTCGCTTCACTGAAGCTTTCTTT	CASRGDSRFTEAFF
TRBV12-3/TRBV12-4	-	TRBJ1-2	-	TGTGCCAGCAGTTTATCCCGAACCTATGGCTACACCTTC	CASSLSRTYGYTF